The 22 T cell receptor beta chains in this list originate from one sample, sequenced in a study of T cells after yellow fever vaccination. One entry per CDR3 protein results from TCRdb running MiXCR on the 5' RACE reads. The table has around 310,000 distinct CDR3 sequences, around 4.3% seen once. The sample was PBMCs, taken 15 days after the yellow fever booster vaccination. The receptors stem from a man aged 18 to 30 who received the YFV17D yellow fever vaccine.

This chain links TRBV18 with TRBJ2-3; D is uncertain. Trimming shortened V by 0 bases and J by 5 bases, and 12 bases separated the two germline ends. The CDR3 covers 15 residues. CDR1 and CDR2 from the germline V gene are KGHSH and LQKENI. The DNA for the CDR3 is TGTGCCAGCTCACCACCGGGCCCCGTGGGAGATACGCAGTATTTT. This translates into CASSPPGPVGDTQYF. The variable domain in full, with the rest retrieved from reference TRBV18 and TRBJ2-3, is NAGVMQNPRHLVRRRGQEARLRCSPMKGHSHVYWYRQLPEEGLKFMVYLQKENIIDESGMPKERFSAEFPKEGPSILRIQQVVRGDSAAYFCASSPPGPVGDTQYFGPGTRLTVL.

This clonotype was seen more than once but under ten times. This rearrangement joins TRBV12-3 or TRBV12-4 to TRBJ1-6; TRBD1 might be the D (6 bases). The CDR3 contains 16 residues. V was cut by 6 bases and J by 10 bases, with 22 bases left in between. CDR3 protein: CASSLPPAGGRSPLHF. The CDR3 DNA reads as TGTGCCAGCAGCCTACCCCCGGCGGGGGGCAGGTCACCCCTCCACTTT.

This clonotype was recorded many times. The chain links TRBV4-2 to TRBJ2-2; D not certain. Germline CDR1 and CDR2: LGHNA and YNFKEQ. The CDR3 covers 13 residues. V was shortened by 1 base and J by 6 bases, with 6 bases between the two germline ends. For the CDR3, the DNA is TGTGCCAGCAGCCAAGTAGGGTCCGGGGAGCTGTTTTTT. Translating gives CASSQVGSGELFF.

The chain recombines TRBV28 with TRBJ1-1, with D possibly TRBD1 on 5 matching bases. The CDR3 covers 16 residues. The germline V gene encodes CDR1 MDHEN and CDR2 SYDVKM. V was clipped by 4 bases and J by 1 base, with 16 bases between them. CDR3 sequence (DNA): TGTGCCAGCAGTTCCCCCCAGGGATCTCGGAACACTGAAGCTTTCTTT. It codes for CASSSPQGSRNTEAFF. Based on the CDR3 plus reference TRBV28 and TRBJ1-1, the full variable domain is DVKVTQSSRYLVKRTGEKVFLECVQDMDHENMFWYRQDPGLGLRLIYFSYDVKMKEKGDIPEGYSVSREKKERFSLILESASTNQTSMYLCASSSPQGSRNTEAFFGQGTRLTVV.

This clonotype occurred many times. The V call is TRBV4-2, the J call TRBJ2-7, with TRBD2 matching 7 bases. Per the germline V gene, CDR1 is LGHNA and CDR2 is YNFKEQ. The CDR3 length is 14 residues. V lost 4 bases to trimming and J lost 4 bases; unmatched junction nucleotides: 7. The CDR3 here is CASSPVGEGYEQYF. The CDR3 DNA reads TGTGCCAGCAGCCCTGTGGGGGAGGGATACGAGCAGTACTTC.

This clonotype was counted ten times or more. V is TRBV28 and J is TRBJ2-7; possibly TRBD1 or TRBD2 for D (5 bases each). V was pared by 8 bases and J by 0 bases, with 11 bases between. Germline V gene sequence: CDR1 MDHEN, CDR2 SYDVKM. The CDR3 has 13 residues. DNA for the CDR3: TGTGCCAGCGAGAGGGGCCTCTCCTACGAGCAGTACTTC. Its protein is CASERGLSYEQYF. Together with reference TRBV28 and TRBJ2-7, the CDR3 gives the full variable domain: DVKVTQSSRYLVKRTGEKVFLECVQDMDHENMFWYRQDPGLGLRLIYFSYDVKMKEKGDIPEGYSVSREKKERFSLILESASTNQTSMYLCASERGLSYEQYFGPGTRLTVT.

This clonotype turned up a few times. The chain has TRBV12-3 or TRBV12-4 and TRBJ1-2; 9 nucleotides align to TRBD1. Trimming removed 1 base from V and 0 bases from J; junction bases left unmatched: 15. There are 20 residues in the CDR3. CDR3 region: CASSLGVVRDRAIPNYGYTF. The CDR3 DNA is TGTGCCAGCAGTTTAGGGGTCGTTCGGGACAGGGCAATTCCTAACTATGGCTACACCTTC.

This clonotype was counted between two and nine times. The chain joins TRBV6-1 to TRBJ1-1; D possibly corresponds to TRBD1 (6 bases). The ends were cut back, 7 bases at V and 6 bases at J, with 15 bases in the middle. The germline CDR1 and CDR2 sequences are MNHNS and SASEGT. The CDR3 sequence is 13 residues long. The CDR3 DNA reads TGTGCCAGCACCCCGGACAGATTTGCTGAAGCTTTCTTT. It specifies CASTPDRFAEAFF.

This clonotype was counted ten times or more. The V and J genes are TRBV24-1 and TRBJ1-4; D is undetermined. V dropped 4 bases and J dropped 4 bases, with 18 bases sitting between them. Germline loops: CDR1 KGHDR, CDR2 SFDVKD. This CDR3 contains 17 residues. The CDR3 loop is CATSDQPSAGNNEKLFF. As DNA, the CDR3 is TGTGCCACCAGTGACCAGCCCTCTGCGGGGAATAATGAAAAACTGTTTTTT.

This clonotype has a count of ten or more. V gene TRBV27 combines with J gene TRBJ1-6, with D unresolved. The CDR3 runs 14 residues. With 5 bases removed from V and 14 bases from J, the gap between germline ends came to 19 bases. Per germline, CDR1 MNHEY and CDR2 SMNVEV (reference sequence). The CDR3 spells CASSPRLGSQTLHF. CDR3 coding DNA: TGTGCCAGCAGTCCCCGCCTCGGGAGTCAAACCCTCCACTTT.

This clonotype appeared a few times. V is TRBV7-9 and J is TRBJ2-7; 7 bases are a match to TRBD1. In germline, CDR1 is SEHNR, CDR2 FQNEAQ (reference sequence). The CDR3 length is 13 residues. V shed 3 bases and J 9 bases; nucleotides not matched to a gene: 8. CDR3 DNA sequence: TGTGCCAGCAGCTTCGGGACAGTGGGATGGCAGTACGTC. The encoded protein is CASSFGTVGWQYV.

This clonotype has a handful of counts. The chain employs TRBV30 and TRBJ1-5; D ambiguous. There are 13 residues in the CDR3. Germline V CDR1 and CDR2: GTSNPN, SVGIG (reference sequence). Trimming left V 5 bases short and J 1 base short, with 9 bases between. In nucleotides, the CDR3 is TGTGCCTGGCAGATGGGGAGCAATCAGCCCCAGCATTTT. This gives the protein CAWQMGSNQPQHF.

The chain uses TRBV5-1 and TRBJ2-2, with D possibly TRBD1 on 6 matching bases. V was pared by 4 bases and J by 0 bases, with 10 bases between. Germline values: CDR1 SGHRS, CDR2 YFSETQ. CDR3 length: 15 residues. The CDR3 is CASSPGTTNTGELFF. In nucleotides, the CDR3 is TGCGCCAGCAGCCCGGGGACAACGAACACCGGGGAGCTGTTTTTT.

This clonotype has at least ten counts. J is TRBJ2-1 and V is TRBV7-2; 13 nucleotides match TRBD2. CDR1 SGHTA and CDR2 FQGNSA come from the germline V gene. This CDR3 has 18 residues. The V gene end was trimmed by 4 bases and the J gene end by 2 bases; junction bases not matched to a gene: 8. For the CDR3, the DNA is TGTGCCAGCAGCTCCCTTGGGACTAGCGGGGTAACCTACAATGAGCAGTTCTTC. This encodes CASSSLGTSGVTYNEQFF.

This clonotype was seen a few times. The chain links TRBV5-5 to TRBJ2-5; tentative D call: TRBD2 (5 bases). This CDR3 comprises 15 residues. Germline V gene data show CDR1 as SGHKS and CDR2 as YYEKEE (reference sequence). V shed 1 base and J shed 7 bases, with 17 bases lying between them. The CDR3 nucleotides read TGTGCCAGCAGCTTGATTCCGGGGTCGTTTGGGACCCAGTACTTC. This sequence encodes CASSLIPGSFGTQYF.

Here the CDR3 DNA reads TGTGCCAGCAGCTTGGTGCCCGCGCATAATTCACCCCTCCACTTT. It is translated as CASSLVPAHNSPLHF. The gene calls are TRBV5-4 and TRBJ1-6; no firm D call. Between the trimmed V and J ends, which lost 0 bases and 5 bases, there was a span of 9 bases. Germline V lookup: CDR1 SGHNT, CDR2 YYREEE (reference sequence). This CDR3 is 15 amino acids long.

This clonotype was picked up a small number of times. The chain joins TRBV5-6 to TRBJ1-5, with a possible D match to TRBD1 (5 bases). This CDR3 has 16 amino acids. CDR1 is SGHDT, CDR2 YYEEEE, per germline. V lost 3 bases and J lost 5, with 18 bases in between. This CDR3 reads CASSSGGDSVYQPQHF. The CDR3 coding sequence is TGTGCCAGCAGCTCAGGCGGCGACAGCGTTTATCAGCCCCAGCATTTT.

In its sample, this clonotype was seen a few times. The CDR3 nucleotides read TGCGCCAGCAGTCCCCCCCCAGGGGCCTACGAGCAGTACTTC. This gives the protein CASSPPPGAYEQYF. The genes are TRBV5-1 and TRBJ2-7; D perhaps matches TRBD1 (6 bases). CDR1 is SGHRS and CDR2 is YFSETQ in the germline V gene. CDR3 length: 14 amino acids. V was pared by 5 bases and J by 2 bases, with 14 bases between.

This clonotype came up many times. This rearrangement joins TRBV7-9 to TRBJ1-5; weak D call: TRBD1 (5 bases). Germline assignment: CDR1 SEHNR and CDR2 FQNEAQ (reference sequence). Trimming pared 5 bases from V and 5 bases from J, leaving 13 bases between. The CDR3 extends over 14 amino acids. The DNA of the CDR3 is TGTGCCAGCAGCCCCGGGGGGGGTCATCAGCCCCAGCATTTT. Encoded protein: CASSPGGGHQPQHF.

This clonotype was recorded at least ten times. CDR3 sequence reads: CASSAGNFEAETQYF. CDR3 DNA: TGTGCCAGCAGCGCCGGGAACTTTGAGGCAGAGACCCAGTACTTC. The V gene is TRBV7-2, the J gene TRBJ2-5; TRBD2 is a possible D gene (5 bases). The CDR3 has 15 residues. With 5 bases removed from V and 4 bases from J, the gap between germline ends came to 17 bases. Per the germline V gene, CDR1 is SGHTA and CDR2 is FQGNSA. Full variable domain (remainder filled in from reference TRBV7-2 and TRBJ2-5): GAGVSQSPSNKVTEKGKDVELRCDPISGHTALYWYRQSLGQGLEFLIYFQGNSAPDKSGLPSDRFSAERTGGSVSTLTIQRTQQEDSAVYLCASSAGNFEAETQYFGPGTRLLVL.

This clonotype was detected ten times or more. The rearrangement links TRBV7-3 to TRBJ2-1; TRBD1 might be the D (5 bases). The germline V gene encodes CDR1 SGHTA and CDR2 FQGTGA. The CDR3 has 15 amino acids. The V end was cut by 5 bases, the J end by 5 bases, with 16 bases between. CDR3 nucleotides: TGTGCCAGCAGCATGCGACAGAACAGAGACAATGAGCAGTTCTTC. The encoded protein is CASSMRQNRDNEQFF.

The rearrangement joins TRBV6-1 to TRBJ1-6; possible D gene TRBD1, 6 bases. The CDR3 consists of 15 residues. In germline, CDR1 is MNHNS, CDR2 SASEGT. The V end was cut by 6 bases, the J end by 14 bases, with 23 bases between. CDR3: CASSPKVQGRASLHF. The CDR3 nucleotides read TGTGCCAGCAGCCCCAAAGTACAGGGACGTGCATCCCTCCACTTT.